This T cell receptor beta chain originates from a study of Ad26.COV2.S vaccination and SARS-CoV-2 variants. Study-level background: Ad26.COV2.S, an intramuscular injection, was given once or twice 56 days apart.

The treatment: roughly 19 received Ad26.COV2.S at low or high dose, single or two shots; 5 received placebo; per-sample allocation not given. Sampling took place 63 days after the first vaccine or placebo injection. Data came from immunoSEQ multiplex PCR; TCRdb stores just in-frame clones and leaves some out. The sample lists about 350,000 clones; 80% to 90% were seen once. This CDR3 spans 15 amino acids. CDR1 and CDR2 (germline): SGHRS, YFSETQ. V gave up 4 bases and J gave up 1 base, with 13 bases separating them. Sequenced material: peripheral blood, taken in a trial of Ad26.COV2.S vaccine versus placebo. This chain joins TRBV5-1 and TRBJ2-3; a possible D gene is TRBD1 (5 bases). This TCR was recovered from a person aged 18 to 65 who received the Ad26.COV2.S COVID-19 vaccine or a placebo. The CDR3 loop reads CASSLQESRTDTQYF. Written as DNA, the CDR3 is TGCGCCAGCAGCCTACAGGAATCCCGCACAGATACGCAGTATTTT.